Shown below are 12 T cell receptor beta chains from a single sample sequenced in a study of blood T cell repertoires in COVID-19. Using immunoSEQ multiplex PCR, the repertoire was profiled, and TCRdb retains in-frame clones only, with some absent. The sample carries 350,000 to 450,000 clones, roughly 85% recorded once. Material: peripheral blood. The receptors here all came from a woman under 30 with acute or convalescent COVID-19.

This clone was found once. The chain uses TRBV5-5 and TRBJ2-3, with 7 bases identical to TRBD1. The V and J ends lost 4 bases and 3 bases, in that order; junction bases with no gene match: 11. CDR1 SGHKS and CDR2 YYEKEE come from the germline V gene (reference sequence). This CDR3 has 16 residues. CDR3 nucleotide sequence: TGTGCCAGCAGCAGCACAGGGGTTGGTGTAACAGATACGCAGTATTTT. Translation: CASSSTGVGVTDTQYF. Supplemented by reference TRBV5-5 and TRBJ2-3, the full variable domain reads DAGVTQSPTHLIKTRGQQVTLRCSPISGHKSVSWYQQVLGQGPQFIFQYYEKEERGRGNFPDRFSARQFPNYSSELNVNALLLGDSALYLCASSSTGVGVTDTQYFGPGTRLTVL.

The rearrangement uses TRBV2 and TRBJ1-4; D perhaps matches TRBD1 (6 bases). V dropped 2 bases and J dropped 5 bases, with 12 bases sitting between them. The germline V gene encodes CDR1 SNHLY and CDR2 FYNNEI. This CDR3 comprises 15 residues. CDR3 nucleotide sequence: TGTGCCAGCAGTGAACAGGGGTTAAGGAATGAAAAACTGTTTTTT. Its protein is CASSEQGLRNEKLFF. Filled out from reference TRBV2 and TRBJ1-4, the complete variable domain reads EPEVTQTPSHQVTQMGQEVILRCVPISNHLYFYWYRQILGQKVEFLVSFYNNEISEKSEIFDDQFSVERPDGSNFTLKIRSTKLEDSAMYFCASSEQGLRNEKLFFGSGTQLSVL.

The gene calls are TRBV11-2 and TRBJ1-6; D is unclear. CDR3 length: 15 amino acids. V lost 4 bases, J lost 8 bases, and 15 bases lay in between. Germline V gives CDR1 SGHAT, CDR2 FQNNGV. Here the CDR3 reads CASSSRPAGDSPLHF. CDR3 bases: TGTGCCAGCAGCTCGCGGCCAGCGGGAGATTCACCCCTCCACTTT.

This chain links TRBV28 with TRBJ1-6; 8 bases map to TRBD1. V was clipped by 1 base and J by 10 bases; unmatched bases: 12. Germline assignment: CDR1 MDHEN and CDR2 SYDVKM. The CDR3 has 17 amino acids. CDR3 DNA sequence: TGTGCCAGCAGTTTATTCCCCCGGACAGGGATTTCCTCACCCCTCCACTTT. Translated: CASSLFPRTGISSPLHF. Based on the CDR3 plus reference TRBV28 and TRBJ1-6, the full variable domain is DVKVTQSSRYLVKRTGEKVFLECVQDMDHENMFWYRQDPGLGLRLIYFSYDVKMKEKGDIPEGYSVSREKKERFSLILESASTNQTSMYLCASSLFPRTGISSPLHFGNGTRLTVT.

CDR3 in amino acids: CAVQGPTYEQYF. The DNA of the CDR3 is TGTGCCGTACAGGGACCGACCTACGAGCAGTACTTC. The V and J genes are TRBV27 and TRBJ2-7; D might be TRBD1 (6 bases). V was trimmed by 11 bases and J by 2 bases, leaving 13 bases between them. This CDR3 contains 12 residues. Germline CDR1 reads MNHEY; CDR2 reads SMNVEV (reference sequence).

The chain recombines TRBV5-6 with TRBJ2-7; unclear D gene. V lost 4 bases and J 0 bases, leaving 11 bases between the germline ends. The CDR3 extends over 14 amino acids. The germline V gene encodes CDR1 SGHDT and CDR2 YYEEEE. CDR3 nucleotide sequence: TGTGCCAGCAGCGGTAGCTACTTCTCCTACGAGCAGTACTTC. Its protein product is CASSGSYFSYEQYF.

The chain links TRBV5-1 to TRBJ2-1, with TRBD2 as a possible D gene (6 bases). CDR1 is SGHRS and CDR2 is YFSETQ in the germline V gene. Trimming stripped 4 bases from V and 8 bases from J, with 22 bases between. The CDR3 spans 16 residues. The CDR3 loop reads CASSTRLVDGSDEQFF. The CDR3, as DNA: TGCGCCAGCAGCACAAGACTAGTTGATGGATCCGATGAGCAGTTCTTC.

The chain recombines TRBV29-1 with TRBJ1-1, with a tentative D call TRBD1 (5 bases). The CDR3 covers 16 residues. Looked up from germline, CDR1 is SQVTM and CDR2 is ANQGSEA. V lost 3 bases and J 11 bases, leaving 28 bases between the germline ends. CDR3 DNA sequence: TGCAGCGTTGACGGCGGTTCCAGGGCGGACAACCCGGGCGCTTTCTTT. Protein: CSVDGGSRADNPGAFF.

The gene calls are TRBV24-1 and TRBJ2-5; D is possibly TRBD2 (7 bases). The CDR3 is 15 residues long. V gave up 5 bases and J gave up 3 bases, with 15 bases separating them. Germline assignment: CDR1 KGHDR and CDR2 SFDVKD. Written as DNA, the CDR3 is TGTGCCACCAGTGTCCCTGGCGGGGGCAAAGAGACCCAGTACTTC. This encodes CATSVPGGGKETQYF.

This clone was found once. The chain couples TRBV6-5 to TRBJ2-2; D gene uncertain. Germline assignment: CDR1 MNHEY and CDR2 SVGAGI. Trimming took off 6 bases at V and 5 bases at J, with 13 bases between the two ends. The CDR3 spans 14 residues. In DNA, the CDR3 is TGTGCCAGCAGCCCCGGTTTTGATACCGGGGAGCTGTTTTTT. This translates into CASSPGFDTGELFF.

This clone was picked up one time. The chain couples TRBV19 to TRBJ2-1; D is perhaps TRBD1 (7 bases). In germline, CDR1 is LNHDA, CDR2 SQIVND (reference sequence). The CDR3 has 15 residues. V was pared by 4 bases and J by 6 bases, with 16 bases between. The DNA of the CDR3 is TGTGCCAGTAGTAGGGGGCAGGGGGGATTCAATGAGCAGTTCTTC. As protein: CASSRGQGGFNEQFF.

This clone was found a few times. V is TRBV7-8 and J is TRBJ1-1; perhaps TRBD1 as D (6 bases). Germline V gene sequence: CDR1 SGHVS, CDR2 FQNEAQ. Trimming took off 4 bases at V and 5 bases at J, with 11 bases between the two ends. This CDR3 contains 13 residues. This CDR3 is CASSSTGQTEAFF. CDR3 sequence (DNA): TGTGCCAGCAGCTCGACAGGTCAGACTGAAGCTTTCTTT.